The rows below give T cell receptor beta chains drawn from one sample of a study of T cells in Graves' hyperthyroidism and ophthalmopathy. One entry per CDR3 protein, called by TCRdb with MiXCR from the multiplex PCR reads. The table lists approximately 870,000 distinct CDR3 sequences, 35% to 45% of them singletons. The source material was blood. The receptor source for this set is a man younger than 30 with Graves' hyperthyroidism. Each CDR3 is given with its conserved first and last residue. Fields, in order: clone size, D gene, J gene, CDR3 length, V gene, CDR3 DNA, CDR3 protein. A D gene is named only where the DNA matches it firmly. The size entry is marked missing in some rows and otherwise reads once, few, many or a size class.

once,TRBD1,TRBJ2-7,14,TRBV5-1,TGCGCCAGCAGCTCACTGACAGGGTTCAACGAGCAGTACTTC,CASSSLTGFNEQYF
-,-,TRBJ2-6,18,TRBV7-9,TGTGCCAGCAGCTTAGTTGGCGGGGCCGATTCTGGGGCCAACGTCCTGACTTTC,CASSLVGGADSGANVLTF
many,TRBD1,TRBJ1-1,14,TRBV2,TGTGCCAGCAGTAAAACCGGGACAGGGACTGAAGCTTTCTTT,CASSKTGTGTEAFF
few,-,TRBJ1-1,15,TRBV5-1,TGCGCCAGCAGCTGGATCGGGACGGAGAACACTGAAGCTTTCTTT,CASSWIGTENTEAFF
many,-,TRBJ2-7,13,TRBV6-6,TGTGCCAGCAGTTTCGGACGTGGCTACGAGCAGTACTTC,CASSFGRGYEQYF
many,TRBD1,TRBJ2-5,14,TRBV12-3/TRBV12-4,TGTGCCAGCAGTCCGCAGGGGGCAGGAGAGACCCAGTACTTC,CASSPQGAGETQYF
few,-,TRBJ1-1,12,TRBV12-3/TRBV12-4,TGTGCCAGCACCCCCTCAAGTGGTGAAGCTTTCTTT,CASTPSSGEAFF
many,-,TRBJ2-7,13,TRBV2,TGTGCCACAAACTTAGCCAGGGCCTACGAGCAGTACTTC,CATNLARAYEQYF
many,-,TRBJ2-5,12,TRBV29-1,TGCAGCGCCTGGGACAACCAAGAGACCCAGTACTTC,CSAWDNQETQYF
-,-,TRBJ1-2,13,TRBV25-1,TGTGCCAGCAGCCTAGATCGTAGGGATGGCTACACCTTC,CASSLDRRDGYTF
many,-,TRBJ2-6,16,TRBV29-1,TGCAGCGTTTTAGGTTCCGGGGACGGAGGGGCCAACGTCCTGACTTTC,CSVLGSGDGGANVLTF
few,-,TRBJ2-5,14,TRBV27,TGTGCCAGCAGTTCTCCGTACAAGCAAGAGACCCAGTACTTC,CASSSPYKQETQYF
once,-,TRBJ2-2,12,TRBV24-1,TGTGCCACCAGTGGGGGGCAGGGCGAGCTGTTTTTT,CATSGGQGELFF
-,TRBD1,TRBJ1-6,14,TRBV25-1,TGTGCCAGCAGCGGGACAGGGACCAATCCACCCCTCCACTTT,CASSGTGTNPPLHF
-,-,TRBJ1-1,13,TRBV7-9,TGTGCCAGCACCCCAGTGGGGGGGGAGTTGTCTTTCTTT,CASTPVGGELSFF
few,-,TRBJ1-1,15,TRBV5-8,TGTGCCAGCAGCGCGGGGAGACGGCCGAACACTGAAGCTTTCTTT,CASSAGRRPNTEAFF
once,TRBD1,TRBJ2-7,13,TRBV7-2,TGTGCCAGCAGCGAGACAGGGGTTGACGAGCAGTACTTC,CASSETGVDEQYF
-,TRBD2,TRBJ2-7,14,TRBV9,TGTGCCAGCAGCTCGCGACTAGCTACCTACGAGCAGTACTTC,CASSSRLATYEQYF
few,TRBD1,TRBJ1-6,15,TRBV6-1,TGTGCCAGCAGTGAACTGGGGACAGGGGATTCACCCCTCCACTTT,CASSELGTGDSPLHF
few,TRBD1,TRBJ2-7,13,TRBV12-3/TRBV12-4,TGTGCCAGCACTTGGGGACAGCCCAACGAGCAGTACTTC,CASTWGQPNEQYF
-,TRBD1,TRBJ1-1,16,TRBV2,TGTGCCAGCAGGACTCGACAGGGGTCCATGAACACTGAAGCTTTCTTT,CASRTRQGSMNTEAFF
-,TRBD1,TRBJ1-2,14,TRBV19,TGTGCCAGTAGTATCGCAAGGGGGCCATTGGGCTACACCTTC,CASSIARGPLGYTF
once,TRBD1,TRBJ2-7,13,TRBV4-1,TGCGCCAGCAGCGCGGACAGGGGGCTAAAGCAGTACTTC,CASSADRGLKQYF
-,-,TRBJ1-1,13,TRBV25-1,TGTGCTAGAGATCCCGGTTGGGACACTGAAGCTTTCTTT,CARDPGWDTEAFF
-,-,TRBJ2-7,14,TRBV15,TGTGCTACCAGCTTGGACGGTGGCCTATACGAGCAGTACTTC,CATSLDGGLYEQYF
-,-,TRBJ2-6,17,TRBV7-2,TGTGCCAGCAGCAGATATACCAGGGTGAGGGGGGCCAACGTCCTGACTTTC,CASSRYTRVRGANVLTF